This T cell receptor (beta chain) was observed in a study of blood T cell repertoires in COVID-19. The protocol was immunoSEQ multiplex PCR, while the TCRdb copy is restricted to in-frame clones and leaves out a portion. The sample consists of roughly 440,000 clones, roughly 88% of them appearing once. The V gene's germline CDR1 is SNHLY and CDR2 FYNNEI. The CDR3 consists of 18 residues. Trimming took 3 bases from V and 2 from J, leaving 20 bases between them. V gene TRBV2 combines with J gene TRBJ1-5; perhaps TRBD1 as D (6 bases). The sequence was obtained from a woman aged 45-59 years with COVID-19, enrolled during active disease. The specimen sequenced was peripheral blood. DNA of the CDR3: TGTGCCAGCAGTGACCTAAAGGGGGGGGGCCGGGGCAATCAGCCCCAGCATTTT. Translating gives CASSDLKGGGRGNQPQHF. Looking up the rest from reference TRBV2 and TRBJ1-5 gives the full variable domain: EPEVTQTPSHQVTQMGQEVILRCVPISNHLYFYWYRQILGQKVEFLVSFYNNEISEKSEIFDDQFSVERPDGSNFTLKIRSTKLEDSAMYFCASSDLKGGGRGNQPQHFGDGTRLSIL.